These T cell receptor beta chains were read from a single sample in a study of T cell changes during pregnancy in multiple sclerosis. This table comes from immunoSEQ multiplex PCR, and its TCRdb copy is limited to in-frame clones, with some not included. The sample shows just under 65,000 clones, roughly 89% of them seen only once. The specimen comprised peripheral blood, sampled after pregnancy. These receptors originate from a female donor in good health, enrolled as a control in a pregnancy study. The CDR3 runs from the conserved cysteine through the conserved F or W. D genes are given only for firm matches. Part of the rows lack a size; the others show once, few, many or a class for expanded clones.

V gene	J gene	clone size	D gene	CDR3 protein	CDR3 DNA
TRBV4-3	TRBJ2-1	-	TRBD2	CASSQKDTSGGAVHEQFF	TGCGCCAGCAGCCAAAAAGATACTAGCGGGGGGGCGGTGCATGAGCAGTTCTTC
TRBV11-3	TRBJ2-2	-	-	CASSLVSGDGELFF	TGTGCCAGCAGCTTAGTTTCGGGGGACGGGGAGCTGTTTTTT
TRBV9	TRBJ1-2	-	TRBD1	CASSARPDRADTF	TGTGCCAGCAGCGCCCGTCCTGACAGGGCCGACACCTTC
TRBV10-3	TRBJ2-7	-	-	CAISEGDLYEQYF	TGTGCCATCAGTGAGGGAGACCTCTACGAGCAGTACTTC
TRBV5-1	TRBJ2-5	-	-	CASSPGGRETQYF	TGCGCCAGCAGCCCCGGAGGCCGCGAGACCCAGTACTTC
TRBV29-1	TRBJ1-1	-	-	CSVGIQGVAFF	TGCAGCGTCGGAATACAGGGCGTAGCTTTCTTT
TRBV4-2	TRBJ1-4	-	-	CASSQDRAGKIF	TGTGCCAGCAGCCAAGATCGGGCAGGGAAAATTTTT
TRBV7-6	TRBJ2-5	-	TRBD2	CASSLGGSRRGGETQYF	TGTGCCAGCAGCTTAGGGGGATCCCGGCGGGGGGGTGAGACCCAGTACTTC
TRBV13	TRBJ2-5	-	-	CASSLGQGEETQYF	TGTGCCAGCAGCTTAGGGCAGGGTGAAGAGACCCAGTACTTC
TRBV5-6	TRBJ1-1	few	-	CASSLSAAEEGLAFF	TGTGCCAGCAGCTTGAGTGCTGCGGAGGAGGGCCTAGCTTTCTTT
TRBV12-5	TRBJ1-3	once	-	CASGLVVRSSGNTIYF	TGTGCTAGTGGTTTGGTAGTGAGATCCTCTGGAAACACCATATATTTT
TRBV7-2	TRBJ1-2	-	TRBD1	CASSLPLGQENYGYTF	TGTGCCAGCAGCTTGCCCTTGGGACAGGAGAACTATGGCTACACCTTC
TRBV7-9	TRBJ1-4	-	-	CASIHSFTETVGEKLFF	TGTGCCAGCATTCATTCCTTTACTGAGACTGTGGGTGAAAAACTGTTTTTT
TRBV6-5	TRBJ1-1	-	-	CASSELTVAFF	TGTGCCAGCAGCGAACTGACAGTTGCCTTCTTT
TRBV6-6	TRBJ1-5	-	-	CAGRGSSNQPQHF	TGTGCCGGGCGGGGTTCATCTAATCAGCCCCAGCATTTT
TRBV11-2	TRBJ2-5	-	-	CASSFGSQETQYF	TGTGCCAGCAGCTTCGGGTCCCAAGAGACCCAGTACTTC
TRBV2	TRBJ2-5	-	-	CASSGQGETQYF	TGTGCCAGCAGCGGCCAGGGTGAGACCCAGTACTTC
TRBV6-5	TRBJ2-1	-	-	CASSTPGLTGNEQFF	TGTGCCAGCAGTACCCCCGGACTAACTGGCAATGAGCAGTTCTTC
TRBV6-4	TRBJ1-1	few	TRBD1	CASSVDRGTEAFF	TGTGCCAGCAGTGTAGACAGGGGGACTGAAGCTTTCTTT
TRBV4-1	TRBJ1-1	-	-	CASSQVRTVTTTEAFF	TGCGCCAGCAGCCAAGTTCGGACAGTTACTACGACTGAAGCTTTCTTT
TRBV11-3	TRBJ1-1	-	TRBD1	CASSRDREHTEAFF	TGTGCCAGCAGCCGTGACAGGGAACACACTGAAGCTTTCTTT
TRBV9	TRBJ1-1	-	-	CASSVEVGHTEAFF	TGTGCCAGCAGCGTAGAGGTGGGGCACACTGAAGCTTTCTTT
TRBV30	TRBJ1-1	-	-	CAWSVFGGTEAFF	TGTGCCTGGAGTGTATTCGGGGGGACTGAAGCTTTCTTT
TRBV4-2	TRBJ1-1	-	-	CASSPPTIGASGTEAFF	TGTGCCAGCAGCCCTCCGACCATAGGGGCATCAGGGACTGAAGCTTTCTTT
TRBV19	TRBJ1-2	-	TRBD1	CASSTRAGGGYTF	TGTGCCAGTAGCACCAGGGCAGGGGGTGGCTACACCTTC
TRBV19	TRBJ2-3	-	TRBD1	CASSMRGQRTDTQYF	TGTGCCAGTAGTATGAGGGGACAGAGAACCGATACGCAGTATTTT
TRBV27	TRBJ2-7	-	-	CASSFSNQGWRTYEQYF	TGTGCCAGCAGTTTCTCCAACCAGGGATGGCGAACCTACGAGCAGTACTTC
TRBV19	TRBJ2-4	-	-	CASSPQTGFEFPQYF	TGTGCCAGTAGTCCCCAGACAGGCTTCGAGTTTCCACAGTACTTC
TRBV21-1	TRBJ2-7	-	-	CASELGTGPYEQYF	TGTGCCAGCGAGCTAGGGACAGGGCCTTACGAGCAGTACTTC
TRBV7-2	TRBJ2-3	-	TRBD1	CASSPSRYQGATTDTQYF	TGTGCCAGCAGCCCGAGTAGGTACCAGGGGGCGACCACAGATACGCAGTATTTT
TRBV30	TRBJ1-1	-	TRBD1	CAWTRDRTTEAFF	TGTGCCTGGACCCGGGACAGGACCACTGAAGCTTTCTTT
TRBV11-2	TRBJ2-7	-	-	CASSLFTGNYEQYF	TGTGCCAGCAGCTTATTTACAGGGAACTACGAGCAGTACTTC
TRBV20-1	TRBJ1-1	-	-	CSGTANTEAFF	TGCAGTGGGACAGCGAACACTGAAGCTTTCTTT
TRBV11-2	TRBJ1-2	-	-	CASSSLNYGYTF	TGTGCCAGCAGCTCCTTAAACTATGGCTACACCTTC
TRBV2	TRBJ1-2	-	-	CASRDSPYGYTF	TGTGCCAGCAGGGACAGTCCCTATGGCTACACCTTC
TRBV6-6	TRBJ2-3	-	-	CAPLADYTDTQYF	TGTGCCCCCTTAGCGGATTACACAGATACGCAGTATTTT
TRBV6-5	TRBJ2-7	-	-	CASGLQGSYEQYF	TGTGCCAGCGGCCTCCAAGGGAGCTACGAGCAGTACTTC
TRBV5-1	TRBJ2-7	-	-	CASRLLGGGYAEQYF	TGCGCCAGCAGACTATTGGGGGGGGGCTACGCCGAGCAGTACTTC
TRBV19	TRBJ1-5	-	TRBD1	CASSTTGGDQPQHF	TGTGCCAGTAGTACAACAGGGGGAGATCAGCCCCAGCATTTT
TRBV19	TRBJ2-7	-	-	CASSISHPYEQYF	TGTGCCAGTAGTATATCACACCCTTACGAGCAGTACTTC
TRBV5-1	TRBJ2-7	-	TRBD2	CASSLLGLAVAYEQYF	TGCGCCAGCAGCCTACTTGGACTAGCGGTGGCCTACGAGCAGTACTTC
TRBV5-4	TRBJ2-7	-	-	CASSLAGVSEQYF	TGTGCCAGCAGCTTGGCAGGGGTGAGCGAGCAGTACTTC